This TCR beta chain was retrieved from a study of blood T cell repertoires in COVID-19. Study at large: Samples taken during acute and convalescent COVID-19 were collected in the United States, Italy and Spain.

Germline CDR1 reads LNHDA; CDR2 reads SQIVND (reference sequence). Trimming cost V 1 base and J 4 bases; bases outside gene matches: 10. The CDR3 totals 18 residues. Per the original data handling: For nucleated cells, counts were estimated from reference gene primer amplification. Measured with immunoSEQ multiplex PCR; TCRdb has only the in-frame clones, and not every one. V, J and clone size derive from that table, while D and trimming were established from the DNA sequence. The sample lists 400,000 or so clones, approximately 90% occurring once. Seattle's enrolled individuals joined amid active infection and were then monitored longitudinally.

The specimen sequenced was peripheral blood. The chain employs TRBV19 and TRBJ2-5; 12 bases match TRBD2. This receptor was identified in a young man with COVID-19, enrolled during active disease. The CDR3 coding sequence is TGTGCCAGTAGTATAGGGCTAGCGGGGGGGCCTGGGGTAGAGACCCAGTACTTC. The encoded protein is CASSIGLAGGPGVETQYF.